Below, 5 T cell receptor beta chains from the same sample are listed, as sequenced in a study of CD8 T cells in ankylosing spondylitis. TCRdb recomputed calls from the 5' RACE reads with MiXCR, one row per CDR3 protein. The table shows around 120,000 distinct CDR3 sequences, with around 24% occurring only once. The specimen sequenced was synovial fluid, either unsorted or a sorted T cell fraction (not recorded which). The source of these receptors is a male donor with ankylosing spondylitis.

The chain couples TRBV7-2 to TRBJ2-1; tentative D call: TRBD2 (7 bases). Trimming pared 0 bases from V and 9 bases from J, leaving 12 bases between. Germline V gene lookup returns CDR1 SGHTA and CDR2 FQGNSA. There are 14 residues in the CDR3. DNA of the CDR3: TGTGCCAGCAGCTTAGCGGGAGGGGGTCTTGAGCAGTTCTTC. Translating gives CASSLAGGGLEQFF.

This clonotype was observed a single time. A much larger clone sits a single nucleotide away, making a read error possible. The V and J genes are TRBV7-2 and TRBJ1-2; D is uncertain. The CDR3 sequence is 13 residues long. Per the germline V gene, CDR1 is SGHTA and CDR2 is FQGNSA. Trimming pared 8 bases from V and 0 bases from J, leaving 10 bases between. The CDR3, as DNA: TGTGCCAGCGGCCCAGTTCCTAACTATGGCTACACCTTC. Protein product: CASGPVPNYGYTF.

This clonotype was found many times. This rearrangement joins TRBV30 to TRBJ2-7; D is uncertain. The V gene's germline CDR1 is GTSNPN and CDR2 SVGIG (reference sequence). The CDR3 length is 11 residues. V was pared by 3 bases and J by 5 bases, with 8 bases between. This CDR3 reads CAWSVQNEQYF. Written as DNA, the CDR3 is TGTGCCTGGAGCGTCCAGAACGAGCAGTACTTC.

This clonotype turned up a few times. In DNA, the CDR3 is TGTGCCAGCAGCTTAGTCCATTCTAATGAGCAGTTCTTC. Its translation is CASSLVHSNEQFF. This chain uses TRBV11-2 with TRBJ2-1; no reliable D call. Looked up from germline, CDR1 is SGHAT and CDR2 is FQNNGV. The CDR3 has 13 residues. Trimming stripped 1 base from V and 7 bases from J, with 8 bases between.

The chain recombines TRBV12-3 or TRBV12-4 with TRBJ1-6; 9 bases map to TRBD1. V was clipped by 10 bases and J by 7 bases; unmatched bases: 11. The CDR3 has 15 residues. The chain's CDR3 is CATTGGEGANSPLHF. Written as DNA, the CDR3 is TGTGCCACCACAGGGGGCGAGGGGGCAAATTCACCCCTCCACTTT.